Included here is one T cell receptor (beta chain) sequence, with context. No antigen is known for it. This sample is drawn from a study of cytomegalovirus exposure and HLA in healthy donors. The study, taken as a whole, reports: A missense DCLRE1C variant was associated with V- and J-gene trimming of TCR beta chains in a later analysis, and an independent cohort replicated the association. Later on, analysis showed that most CMV-associated TCR beta chains appeared to be HLA-restricted. An apparent linkage of common viral pathogens to several of the most significant clusters emerged in a later analysis.

The CDR3 covers 12 residues. The germline V gene has CDR1 MNHNS and CDR2 SASEGT. The V and J ends lost 0 bases and 7 bases respectively, with 4 bases between them. PCR amplification relied on 60 Vbeta primers (plus 13 Jbeta primers). Sequenced by immunoSEQ multiplex PCR; TCRdb stores in-frame clones only, minus some. This table holds 150,000 to 200,000 clones, roughly 74% found once. The material sequenced was PBMCs. The chain combines TRBV6-1 with TRBJ2-1; no clear D gene. The sequence derives from a female donor in good health and CMV-seronegative. The CDR3 loop reads CASSEARNEQFF. CDR3 bases: TGTGCCAGCAGTGAAGCCCGGAATGAGCAGTTCTTC.